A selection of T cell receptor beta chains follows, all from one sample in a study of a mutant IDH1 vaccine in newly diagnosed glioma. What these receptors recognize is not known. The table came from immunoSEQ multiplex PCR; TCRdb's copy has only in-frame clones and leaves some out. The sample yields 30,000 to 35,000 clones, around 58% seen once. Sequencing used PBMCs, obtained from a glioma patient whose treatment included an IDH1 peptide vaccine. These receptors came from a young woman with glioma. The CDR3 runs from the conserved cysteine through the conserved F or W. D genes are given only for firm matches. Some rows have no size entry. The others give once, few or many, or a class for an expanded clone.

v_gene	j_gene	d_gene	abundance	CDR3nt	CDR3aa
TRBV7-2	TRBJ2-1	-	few	TGTGCCAGCAGCTTAGTTACCATTAGCTCCTACAATGAGCAGTTCTTC	CASSLVTISSYNEQFF
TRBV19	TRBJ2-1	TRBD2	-	TGTGCCAGTAGTATCTTTAGCGGGAGAACCTACAATGAGCAGTTCTTC	CASSIFSGRTYNEQFF
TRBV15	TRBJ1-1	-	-	TGTGCCACCAACCCGAGGGGTGGGGGCACTGAAGCTTTCTTT	CATNPRGGGTEAFF
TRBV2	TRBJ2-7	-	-	TGTGCCAGCAAACCGGAGGCCTACGAGCAGTACTTC	CASKPEAYEQYF
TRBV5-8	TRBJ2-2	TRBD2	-	TGTGCCAGCAGCTTTGGGACTAGGGAGAACACCGGGGAGCTGTTTTTT	CASSFGTRENTGELFF
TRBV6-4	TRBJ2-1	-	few	TGTGCCAGCAGTGACTCGATCTACAATGAGCAGTTCTTC	CASSDSIYNEQFF
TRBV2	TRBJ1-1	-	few	TGTGCCAGCAGTTCGCGAGGGGCCAATGAAGCTTTCTTT	CASSSRGANEAFF
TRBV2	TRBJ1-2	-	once	TGTGCCAGCAGTGAAAGGAGCGATTATGGCTACACCTTC	CASSERSDYGYTF
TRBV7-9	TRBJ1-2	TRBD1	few	TGTGCCAGCAGCTTAGGGACAGGGGGCGACCTCTATGGCTACACCTTC	CASSLGTGGDLYGYTF
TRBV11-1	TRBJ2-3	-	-	TGTGCCAGCAGCTTGTACTACACAGATACGCAGTATTTT	CASSLYYTDTQYF
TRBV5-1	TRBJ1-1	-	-	TGCGCCAGCAGCTTAACCCCTTTGGATGGAGGGGTAAACACTGAAGCTTTCTTT	CASSLTPLDGGVNTEAFF
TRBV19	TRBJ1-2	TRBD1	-	TGTGCCAGTAGTATAGGTGGGGACAGCTATGGCTACACCTTC	CASSIGGDSYGYTF
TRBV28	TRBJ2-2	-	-	TGTGCCAGCAGTTTTCACACCGGGGAGCTGTTTTTT	CASSFHTGELFF
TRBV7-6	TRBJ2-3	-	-	TGTGCCAGCAGCTTAGGAGTGATTCCCTTAGATACGCAGTATTTT	CASSLGVIPLDTQYF
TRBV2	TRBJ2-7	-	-	TGTGCCAGCAGGGGGGGGCTTTTGGCGCACGAGCAGTACTTC	CASRGGLLAHEQYF
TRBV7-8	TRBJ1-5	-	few	TGTGCCAGCAGCTTAGGAGGAGGGAATCAGCCCCAGCATTTT	CASSLGGGNQPQHF
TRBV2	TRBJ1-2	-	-	TGTGCCAGCAGTGAACCCTCGCAGGCGGGCGAAGTTAACTATGGCTACACCTTC	CASSEPSQAGEVNYGYTF
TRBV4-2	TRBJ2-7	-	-	TGTGCCAGCAGCCAAGATCTTGGGTCCTCGGGTTTCAACGAGCAGTACTTC	CASSQDLGSSGFNEQYF
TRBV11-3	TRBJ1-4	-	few	TGTGCCAGCAGCTTTCGGGGCAGTACAACTAATGAAAAACTGTTTTTT	CASSFRGSTTNEKLFF
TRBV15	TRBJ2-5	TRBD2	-	TGTGCCACCAGAGGCGGGGGGGAGACCCAGTACTTC	CATRGGGETQYF
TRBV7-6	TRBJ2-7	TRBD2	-	TGTGCCAGCAGCTTAGCGCGGGGACTAGCGGGAGAAGCCTACGAGCAGTACTTC	CASSLARGLAGEAYEQYF
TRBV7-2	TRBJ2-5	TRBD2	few	TGTGCCAGCAGCTTAGACCTAGCGGGAGAGACCCAGTACTTC	CASSLDLAGETQYF
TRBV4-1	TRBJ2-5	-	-	TGCGCCAGCAGCCAAGTACAGGTGTACCAAGAGACCCAGTACTTC	CASSQVQVYQETQYF
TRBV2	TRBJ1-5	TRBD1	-	TGTGCCAGCAGTCTCCCCCCTTACGGACAGGGGGGCCATCAGCCCCAGCATTTT	CASSLPPYGQGGHQPQHF
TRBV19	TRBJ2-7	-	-	TGTGCCAGTAGTACAGGGGTAAGACCCTACGAGCAGTACTTC	CASSTGVRPYEQYF
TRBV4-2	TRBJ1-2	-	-	TGTGCCAGCAGGCCCTCGGGGGGGGACGGCTACACCTTC	CASRPSGGDGYTF
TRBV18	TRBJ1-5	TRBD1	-	TGTGCCAGCTCTTCCGGGGCAGGGGGGGTTCAGCCCCAGCATTTT	CASSSGAGGVQPQHF
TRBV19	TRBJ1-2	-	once	TGTGCCAGTAGTTCCCAGGGCTATGGCTACACCTTC	CASSSQGYGYTF
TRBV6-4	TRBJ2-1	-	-	TGTGCCAGCAGTGCCACAGGGAGTTTCGGGCAGTTCTTC	CASSATGSFGQFF
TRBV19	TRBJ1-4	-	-	TGTGCCAGTAGTGTAGGATCCTTCGGAGGCGAAAAACTGTTTTTT	CASSVGSFGGEKLFF